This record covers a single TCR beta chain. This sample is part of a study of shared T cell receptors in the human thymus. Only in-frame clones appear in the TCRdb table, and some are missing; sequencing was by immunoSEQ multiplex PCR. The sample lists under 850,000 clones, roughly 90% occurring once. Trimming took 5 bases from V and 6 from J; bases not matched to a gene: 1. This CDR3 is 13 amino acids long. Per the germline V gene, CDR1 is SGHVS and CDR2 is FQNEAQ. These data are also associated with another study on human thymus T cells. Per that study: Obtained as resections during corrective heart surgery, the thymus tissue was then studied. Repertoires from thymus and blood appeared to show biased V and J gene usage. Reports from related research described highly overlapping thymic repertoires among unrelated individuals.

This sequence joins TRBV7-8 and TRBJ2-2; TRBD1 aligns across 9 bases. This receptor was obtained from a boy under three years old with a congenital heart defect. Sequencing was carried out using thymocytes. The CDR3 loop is CASSRTGAGELFF. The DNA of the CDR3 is TGTGCCAGCAGCCGGACAGGGGCCGGGGAGCTGTTTTTT.